The 26 T cell receptor beta chains given below trace back to one sample, sequenced in a study of CD8+CD57+ T cells in acquired aplastic anemia. Genomic DNA provided the template from which TCR beta VDJ and CDR3 profiles were obtained. TCRdb independently ran MiXCR on the reads; one entry per CDR3 protein. The table lists about 120,000 distinct CDR3 sequences, roughly 55% of them singletons, with around 29% in the top ten. Patients included in sequencing had previously demonstrated CD8+CD57+ cell expansion by flow cytometry. Material: sorted CD4+, CD8+, or CD8+CD57+ T cells (not recorded which) from PBMCs. These receptors were taken from a human donor with aplastic anemia.

The chain has TRBV29-1 and TRBJ1-2; D is possibly TRBD1 (6 bases). There are 13 residues in the CDR3. Trimming shortened V by 4 bases and J by 3 bases, and 12 bases separated the two germline ends. Germline lookup yields CDR1 SQVTM and CDR2 ANQGSEA. The DNA for the CDR3 is TGCAGCGTTGTAGGGGGGGAAGACTATGGCTACACCTTC. This gives the protein CSVVGGEDYGYTF.

In its sample, this clonotype was seen many times. The rearrangement uses TRBV15 and TRBJ2-1; possibly TRBD1 for D (5 bases). The CDR3 has 15 residues. Trimming left V 0 bases short and J 8 bases short, with 14 bases between. Germline lookup yields CDR1 LNHNV and CDR2 YYDKDF (reference sequence). The CDR3 DNA sequence: TGTGCCACCAGCAGAGAGACAGACAGTGGCGATGAGCAGTTCTTC. Translation: CATSRETDSGDEQFF.

The chain joins TRBV2 to TRBJ1-4, with D possibly TRBD1 on 5 matching bases. Germline lookup yields CDR1 SNHLY and CDR2 FYNNEI. V lost 8 bases and J 8 bases, leaving 27 bases between the germline ends. The CDR3 consists of 17 residues. The CDR3: CASGDRGGIDRREKLFF. The CDR3 DNA sequence: TGTGCCAGCGGAGACCGTGGGGGGATAGACCGACGCGAAAAACTGTTTTTT.

This clonotype was detected ten times or more. The chain employs TRBV25-1 and TRBJ2-2; D is perhaps TRBD1 (5 bases). Germline-derived CDR1 and CDR2 are MGHDK and SYGVNS. The CDR3 contains 17 residues. Trimming took off 3 bases at V and 9 bases at J, with 23 bases between the two ends. The CDR3, as DNA: TGTGCCAGCAGTGATCCTCTACTCGAGGACCAGGGAAGGGAGCTGTTTTTT. It yields the protein CASSDPLLEDQGRELFF.

This clonotype was observed at least ten times. The chain uses TRBV20-1 and TRBJ1-5, with D hard to call. The CDR3 has 15 residues. Trimming removed 6 bases from V and 0 bases from J, with 15 bases in between. Germline values: CDR1 DFQATT, CDR2 SNEGSKA (reference sequence). CDR3 in amino acids: CSARKPYSSNQPQHF. DNA of the CDR3: TGCAGTGCCAGAAAGCCGTACTCTAGCAATCAGCCCCAGCATTTT.

This clonotype was counted between two and nine times. CDR3 sequence: CSVKDSSSYEQYF. The CDR3 region has the DNA TGCAGCGTCAAGGACTCCAGCTCCTACGAGCAGTACTTC. V is TRBV29-1 and J is TRBJ2-7; TRBD2 is a possible D gene (5 bases). This CDR3 contains 13 residues. Per the germline V gene, CDR1 is SQVTM and CDR2 is ANQGSEA. Trimming left V 6 bases short and J 0 bases short, with 12 bases between.

This chain uses TRBV19 with TRBJ1-6; D ambiguous. CDR3 length: 11 residues. V dropped 4 bases and J dropped 10 bases, with 5 bases sitting between them. Germline V gene lookup returns CDR1 LNHDA and CDR2 SQIVND (reference sequence). The CDR3 is CASSKGSPLHF. CDR3 in DNA: TGTGCCAGTAGTAAAGGATCACCCCTCCACTTT.

This clonotype turned up a few times. The rearrangement links TRBV25-1 to TRBJ2-7; the D is unclear. The length of the CDR3 is 15 residues. V was cut by 3 bases and J by 2 bases, with 14 bases left in between. The germline V gene encodes CDR1 MGHDK and CDR2 SYGVNS. DNA of the CDR3: TGTGCCAGCAGTGATGAAGGGAAGGTCCCCTACGAGCAGTACTTC. Translated: CASSDEGKVPYEQYF.

The J gene is TRBJ2-7, the V gene TRBV15; 9 positions match TRBD1. Germline CDR1 is LNHNV and CDR2 is YYDKDF (reference sequence). The J segment lost 4 bases and the V segment lost 3 bases, leaving 1 base of the junction unmatched. This CDR3 region has 13 residues. The CDR3 spells CATSRDRGYEQYF. The CDR3 nucleotides are TGTGCCACCAGCAGGGACAGGGGATACGAGCAGTACTTC.

The chain uses TRBV15 and TRBJ1-6; 7 bases map to TRBD1. This CDR3 has 17 residues. Germline values: CDR1 LNHNV, CDR2 YYDKDF (reference sequence). Germline trimming cut 3 bases from V and 8 bases from J; bases unmatched to any gene: 13. The CDR3 reads CATSSQDRAGRHSPLHF. In DNA, the CDR3 is TGTGCCACCAGCAGTCAAGACAGGGCCGGACGACATTCACCCCTCCACTTT.

This chain connects TRBV29-1 to TRBJ1-1, with D hard to call. The V end was cut by 1 base, the J end by 11 bases, with 11 bases between. The CDR3 extends over 11 amino acids. Germline V CDR1 and CDR2: SQVTM, ANQGSEA. The CDR3 is CSVEVSSGAFF. CDR3 DNA sequence: TGCAGCGTTGAAGTGTCTTCGGGCGCTTTCTTT.

This rearrangement joins TRBV25-1 to TRBJ1-6, with 9 positions matching TRBD1. CDR1 MGHDK and CDR2 SYGVNS come from the germline V gene. The CDR3 contains 15 residues. Trimming took 4 bases from V and 10 from J; bases not matched to a gene: 8. CDR3: CASSAPGTGSSPLHF. In nucleotides, the CDR3 is TGTGCCAGCAGTGCCCCCGGGACAGGGTCGTCACCCCTCCACTTT.

The table lists this clonotype with many counts. The rearrangement uses TRBV24-1 and TRBJ1-4; unclear D gene. V was clipped by 9 bases and J by 4 bases, with 14 bases between them. Germline V CDR1 and CDR2: KGHDR, SFDVKD. This CDR3 has 14 residues. CDR3 bases: TGTGCCACCCCAGCAGGTGCCTATAATGAAAAACTGTTTTTT. It is translated as CATPAGAYNEKLFF.

V and J are TRBV20-1 and TRBJ2-7, with D tentatively TRBD2 (6 bases). With 8 bases removed from V and 0 bases from J, the gap between germline ends came to 14 bases. This CDR3 region has 13 residues. Germline CDR1 DFQATT, CDR2 SNEGSKA (reference sequence). CDR3 nucleotides: TGCAGTCGGCGGGGCGTTCTCTCCTACGAGCAGTACTTC. It specifies CSRRGVLSYEQYF.

This clonotype has just a few counts. The gene calls are TRBV7-2 and TRBJ2-2; D gene unclear. V lost 5 bases and J lost 5, with 6 bases in between. Germline lookup yields CDR1 SGHTA and CDR2 FQGNSA. The CDR3 has 12 amino acids. DNA of the CDR3: TGTGCCAGCAGCGTCAGTACCGGGGAGCTGTTTTTT. Translation gives CASSVSTGELFF.

The V gene is TRBV9, the J gene TRBJ1-2; maybe TRBD1 (5 bases). Germline loops: CDR1 SGDLS, CDR2 YYNGEE. CDR3 length: 13 amino acids. Trimming took 3 bases from V and 3 from J, leaving 9 bases between them. In nucleotides, the CDR3 is TGTGCCAGCAGCGCGGGGGGGGACTATGGCTACACCTTC. Translated, it gives CASSAGGDYGYTF.

A note on this clonotype: This may arise from a read error, as a much more abundant clone is one base away. The chain employs TRBV11-1 and TRBJ1-1; a weak D match, TRBD1 (6 bases). This CDR3 has 16 residues. V dropped 2 bases and J dropped 1 base, with 14 bases sitting between them. From germline, CDR1 is SGHAT and CDR2 FQDESV (reference sequence). In DNA, the CDR3 is TGTGCCAGCAGCTTATGGGTTCCACAGGGGAACACTGAAGCTTTCTTT. As protein: CASSLWVPQGNTEAFF.

The chain carries TRBV20-1 and TRBJ1-5, with D perhaps matching TRBD1 (5 bases). Germline V lookup: CDR1 DFQATT, CDR2 SNEGSKA (reference sequence). V lost 5 bases and J 1 base, leaving 9 bases between the germline ends. The CDR3 extends over 13 amino acids. DNA of the CDR3: TGCAGTGCTGGGGCAGGGAGCAATCAGCCCCAGCATTTT. Translating gives CSAGAGSNQPQHF.

A single count supports this clonotype. This sequence joins TRBV20-1 and TRBJ1-1, with D uncertain. Trimming took off 5 bases at V and 3 bases at J, with 13 bases between the two ends. The CDR3 loop spans 13 amino acids. CDR1 and CDR2 (germline): DFQATT, SNEGSKA (reference sequence). CDR3 DNA sequence: TGCAGTGCTTCGGGTCCGCCCCACACTGAAGCTTTCTTT. Its translation: CSASGPPHTEAFF.

This clonotype was observed at least ten times. The V call is TRBV4-3, the J call TRBJ2-7, with D perhaps TRBD1 or TRBD2 (7 bases each). CDR3 length equals 16 residues. CDR1 and CDR2 (germline): LGHNA, YSLEER. The V gene lost 0 bases and the J gene lost 2 bases, with 14 bases spanning the gap. CDR3 protein: CASSQDGAGGAYEQYF. The CDR3 DNA follows: TGCGCCAGCAGCCAAGATGGGGCAGGGGGGGCCTACGAGCAGTACTTC.

This chain uses TRBV10-2 with TRBJ2-7, with 8 bases that match TRBD1. Germline loops: CDR1 WSHSY, CDR2 SAAADI. Germline trimming cut 6 bases from V and 6 bases from J; bases unmatched to any gene: 7. The CDR3 runs 13 residues. The CDR3 sequence is CASSEDRVFEQYF. CDR3 coding DNA: TGCGCCAGCAGCGAGGACAGGGTGTTCGAGCAGTACTTC.

This clonotype was observed a single time. The gene calls are TRBV10-1 and TRBJ2-1; 9 positions agree with TRBD1. The V gene end was trimmed by 6 bases and the J gene end by 4 bases; junction bases not matched to a gene: 7. CDR1 and CDR2 from the germline V gene are WNHNN and SYGVQD (reference sequence). The CDR3 loop spans 15 amino acids. CDR3 DNA: TGCGCCAGCAGCCAACGGGACAGGGTTTACAATGAGCAGTTCTTC. Protein: CASSQRDRVYNEQFF.

This rearrangement joins TRBV3-1 to TRBJ1-1; 9 bases line up with TRBD1. Per the germline V gene, CDR1 is LGHDT and CDR2 is YNNKEL (reference sequence). This CDR3 contains 15 residues. J lost 4 bases, V lost 4 bases, and 7 bases had no gene match. CDR3 nucleotides: TGTGCCAGCAGCCCTGGCGGGACAGGGCCCACTGAAGCTTTCTTT. Translating it yields CASSPGGTGPTEAFF.

This clonotype was seen a few times. DNA of the CDR3: TGTGCCACCAGCAGCCCGACATTCGCAGACGGCTACACCTTC. Encoded protein: CATSSPTFADGYTF. The chain combines TRBV15 with TRBJ1-2, with no clear D. The CDR3 loop spans 14 amino acids. CDR1 and CDR2 (germline): LNHNV, YYDKDF (reference sequence). Trimming took 3 bases from V and 8 from J, leaving 16 bases between them.

The chain uses TRBV19 and TRBJ2-7; D call uncertain. Germline V gene data show CDR1 as LNHDA and CDR2 as SQIVND (reference sequence). Trimming removed 2 bases at V and 3 bases at J, with 8 bases between. The CDR3 is 13 amino acids. The CDR3 here is CASSISFDYEQYF. CDR3 bases: TGTGCCAGTAGTATAAGTTTTGACTACGAGCAGTACTTC. Full variable domain (rest looked up from reference TRBV19 and TRBJ2-7): DGGITQSPKYLFRKEGQNVTLSCEQNLNHDAMYWYRQDPGQGLRLIYYSQIVNDFQKGDIAEGYSVSREKKESFPLTVTSAQKNPTAFYLCASSISFDYEQYFGPGTRLTVT.

The chain combines TRBV6-1 with TRBJ1-4; no reliable D call. Germline V lookup: CDR1 MNHNS, CDR2 SASEGT. The V gene lost 1 base and the J gene lost 7 bases, with 4 bases spanning the gap. The CDR3 is 12 amino acids. CDR3: CASSEGSEKLFF. CDR3 in DNA: TGTGCCAGCAGTGAAGGGAGTGAAAAACTGTTTTTT.